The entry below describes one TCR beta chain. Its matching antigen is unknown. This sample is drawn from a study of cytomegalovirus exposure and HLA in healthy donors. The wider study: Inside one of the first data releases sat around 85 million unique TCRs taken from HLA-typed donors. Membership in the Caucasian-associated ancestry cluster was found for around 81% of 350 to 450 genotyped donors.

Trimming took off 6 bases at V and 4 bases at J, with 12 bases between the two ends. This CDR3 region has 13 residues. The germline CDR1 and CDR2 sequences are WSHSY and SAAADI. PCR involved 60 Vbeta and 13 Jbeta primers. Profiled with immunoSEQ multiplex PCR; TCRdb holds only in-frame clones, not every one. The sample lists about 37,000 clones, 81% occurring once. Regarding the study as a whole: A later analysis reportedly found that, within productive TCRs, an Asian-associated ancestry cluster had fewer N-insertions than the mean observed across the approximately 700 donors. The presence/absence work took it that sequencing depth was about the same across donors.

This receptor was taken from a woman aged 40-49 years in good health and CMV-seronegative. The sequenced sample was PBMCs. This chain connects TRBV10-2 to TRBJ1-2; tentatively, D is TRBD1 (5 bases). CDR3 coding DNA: TGCGCCAGCAGGGAGGACACTTCCTATGGCTACACCTTC. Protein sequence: CASREDTSYGYTF.